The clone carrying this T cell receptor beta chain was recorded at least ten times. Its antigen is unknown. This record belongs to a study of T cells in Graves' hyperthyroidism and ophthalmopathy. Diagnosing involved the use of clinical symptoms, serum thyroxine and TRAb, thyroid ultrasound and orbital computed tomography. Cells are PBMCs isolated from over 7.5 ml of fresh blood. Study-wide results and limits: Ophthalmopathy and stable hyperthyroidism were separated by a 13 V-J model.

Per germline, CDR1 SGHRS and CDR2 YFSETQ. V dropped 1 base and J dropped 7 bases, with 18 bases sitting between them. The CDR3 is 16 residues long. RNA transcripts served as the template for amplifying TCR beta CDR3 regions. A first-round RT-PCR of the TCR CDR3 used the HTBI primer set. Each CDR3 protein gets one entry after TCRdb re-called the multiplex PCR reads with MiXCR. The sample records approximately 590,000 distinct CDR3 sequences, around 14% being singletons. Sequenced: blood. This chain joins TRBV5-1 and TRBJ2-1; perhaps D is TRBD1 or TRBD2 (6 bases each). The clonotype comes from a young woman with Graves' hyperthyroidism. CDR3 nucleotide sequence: TGCGCCAGCAGCTTGTGGGGGCCCGGGGGCCTTAATGAGCAGTTCTTC. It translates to CASSLWGPGGLNEQFF.